Listed here are 20 T cell receptor beta chains from one sample, sequenced in a study of Graves' ophthalmopathy and Graves' hyperthyroidism (dated by TCRdb to the late 2010s). The data were produced on an Illumina HiSeq 2000. TCR beta CDR3 regions were amplified from RNA transcripts for repertoire sequencing. A first-round RT-PCR used HTBI primers with the Qiagen OneStep RT-PCR kit, followed by a second-round multiplex PCR, size selection and purification. The public reads were quality trimmed at Q25 with fastp and then assembled into clones with MiXCR by TCRdb, keeping productive beta chains. Entries are consolidated by CDR3 protein sequence, retaining the most common genes and DNA. This sample holds approximately 1.2 million distinct CDR3 sequences; about two fifths were observed only once. 11% of the sample belongs to the ten largest clones. Sequencing was performed on peripheral blood or thyroid tissue (not recorded which). Every receptor here comes from an adult man with Graves' hyperthyroidism.

Many counts were recorded for this clonotype. This rearrangement joins TRBV29-1 to TRBJ2-5, with 12 bases that match TRBD2. Germline CDR1 and CDR2: SQVTM and ANQGSEA. Germline trimming cut 1 base from V and 5 bases from J; bases unmatched to any gene: 2. The length of the CDR3 is 14 residues. CDR3 sequence reads: CSVEGLAGVETQYF. The CDR3 DNA follows: TGCAGCGTTGAAGGACTAGCGGGAGTTGAGACCCAGTACTTC.

In this sample, this clonotype turned up many times. This CDR3 is CASSSPTGGRETQYF. For the CDR3, the DNA is TGTGCCAGCAGCTCCCCTACAGGGGGCAGGGAGACCCAGTACTTC. This sequence joins TRBV7-8 and TRBJ2-5, with TRBD1 identical over 9 bases. Trimming cost V 4 bases and J 5 bases; bases outside gene matches: 8. This CDR3 has 15 amino acids. CDR1 is SGHVS and CDR2 is FQNEAQ in the germline V gene.

CDR3 region: CSSYVGGAYEQYF. The CDR3 nucleotides are TGCAGCAGTTACGTAGGGGGGGCCTACGAGCAGTACTTC. This chain connects TRBV29-1 to TRBJ2-7, with a possible D match to TRBD2 (7 bases). Germline lookup yields CDR1 SQVTM and CDR2 ANQGSEA. V lost 8 bases to trimming and J lost 2 bases, with 16 bases between them. The CDR3 loop spans 13 amino acids.

This clonotype was recorded many times. V gene TRBV7-8 combines with J gene TRBJ1-1; possible D gene TRBD1, 6 bases. The CDR3 covers 13 residues. Trimming took off 10 bases at V and 5 bases at J, with 17 bases between the two ends. From germline, CDR1 is SGHVS and CDR2 FQNEAQ. The CDR3 DNA is TGTGCCACCGGGACACCATACGGGACTGAAGCTTTCTTT. Protein: CATGTPYGTEAFF. Full variable domain (remainder filled in from reference TRBV7-8 and TRBJ1-1): GAGVSQSPRYKVAKRGQDVALRCDPISGHVSLFWYQQALGQGPEFLTYFQNEAQLDKSGLPSDRFFAERPEGSVSTLKIQRTQQEDSAVYLCATGTPYGTEAFFGQGTRLTVV.

The CDR3 region is CASNRGGADTQYF. DNA for the CDR3: TGTGCCAGCAACCGCGGGGGGGCAGATACGCAGTATTTT. The V gene is TRBV9, the J gene TRBJ2-3, with 9 bases matching TRBD2. The V and J ends lost 6 bases and 4 bases, in that order; junction bases with no gene match: 3. CDR1 and CDR2 from the germline V gene are SGDLS and YYNGEE. The length of the CDR3 is 13 residues. Based on the CDR3 plus reference TRBV9 and TRBJ2-3, the full variable domain is DSGVTQTPKHLITATGQRVTLRCSPRSGDLSVYWYQQSLDQGLQFLIQYYNGEERAKGNILERFSAQQFPDLHSELNLSSLELGDSALYFCASNRGGADTQYFGPGTRLTVL.

This rearrangement joins TRBV29-1 to TRBJ1-2; D gene ambiguous. This CDR3 is 9 amino acids long. Germline CDR1 reads SQVTM; CDR2 reads ANQGSEA. V gave up 8 bases and J gave up 8 bases, with 9 bases separating them. CDR3 in amino acids: CSLNGGYTF. The CDR3 DNA sequence: TGCAGCTTAAATGGCGGCTACACCTTC.

The J gene is TRBJ2-7, the V gene TRBV19, with a possible D match to TRBD2 (5 bases). Trimming took off 4 bases at V and 5 bases at J, with 15 bases between the two ends. This CDR3 comprises 14 residues. Germline V gene data show CDR1 as LNHDA and CDR2 as SQIVND (reference sequence). The CDR3 loop reads CASSSGSERNEQYF. As DNA, the CDR3 is TGTGCCAGTAGTAGTGGGAGTGAACGCAACGAGCAGTACTTC.

This clonotype was counted at least ten times. This chain uses TRBV11-2 with TRBJ2-5; weak D call: TRBD1 (5 bases). CDR1 is SGHAT, CDR2 FQNNGV, per germline. CDR3 size: 19 residues. V was shortened by 4 bases and J by 0 bases, with 24 bases between the two germline ends. In nucleotides, the CDR3 is TGTGCCAGCAGCTCCGGTGGCTTCGGTCCCGCGACAGACCAAGAGACCCAGTACTTC. Its protein is CASSSGGFGPATDQETQYF.

This clonotype was observed many times. The genes are TRBV7-9 and TRBJ2-7, with TRBD2 matching 8 bases. V shed 2 bases and J 1 base; nucleotides not matched to a gene: 4. CDR3 length: 15 residues. CDR1 SEHNR and CDR2 FQNEAQ come from the germline V gene (reference sequence). CDR3 nucleotides: TGTGCCAGCAGCTTATCCCGGGGGGGGTCCTACGAGCAGTACTTC. It translates to CASSLSRGGSYEQYF. The entire variable domain, with the rest obtained from reference TRBV7-9 and TRBJ2-7, is as follows: DTGVSQNPRHKITKRGQNVTFRCDPISEHNRLYWYRQTLGQGPEFLTYFQNEAQLEKSRLLSDRFSAERPKGSFSTLEIQRTEQGDSAMYLCASSLSRGGSYEQYFGPGTRLTVT.

The sample holds many counts of this clonotype. The chain couples TRBV7-9 to TRBJ1-2; tentatively, D is TRBD1 (5 bases). Germline CDR1 reads SEHNR; CDR2 reads FQNEAQ (reference sequence). This CDR3 contains 14 residues. V lost 10 bases to trimming and J lost 7 bases, with 22 bases between them. This chain's CDR3 is CATSLDSRLGGYTF. As DNA, the CDR3 is TGTGCCACCTCCTTAGACAGCCGTTTAGGTGGCTACACCTTC. Looking up the rest from reference TRBV7-9 and TRBJ1-2 gives the full variable domain: DTGVSQNPRHKITKRGQNVTFRCDPISEHNRLYWYRQTLGQGPEFLTYFQNEAQLEKSRLLSDRFSAERPKGSFSTLEIQRTEQGDSAMYLCATSLDSRLGGYTFGSGTRLTVV.

This clonotype has a handful of counts. This chain connects TRBV4-2 to TRBJ1-1, with D tentatively TRBD1 (6 bases). Germline V gene data show CDR1 as LGHNA and CDR2 as YNFKEQ. The CDR3 has 15 amino acids. V gave up 0 bases and J gave up 2 bases, with 10 bases separating them. The CDR3 loop reads CASSQDTGSNTEAFF. DNA for the CDR3: TGTGCCAGCAGCCAAGATACAGGGAGTAACACTGAAGCTTTCTTT.

A note on this clonotype: A read error may explain this, as a much larger clone is one base away. The chain carries TRBV14 and TRBJ1-5, with D perhaps matching TRBD1 (5 bases). The CDR3 runs 15 residues. The V gene lost 6 bases and the J gene lost 11 bases, with 23 bases spanning the gap. The germline V gene encodes CDR1 SGHDN and CDR2 FVKESK. CDR3 nucleotide sequence: TGTGCCAGCAGGCAAAGGTGGGGGAACAGGCAGTCCCAGCATTTT. As protein: CASRQRWGNRQSQHF.

This clonotype was seen only a few times. The V gene is TRBV19, the J gene TRBJ1-3; D is uncertain. The CDR3 is 15 amino acids. Trimming took off 3 bases at V and 2 bases at J, with 11 bases between the two ends. Looked up from germline, CDR1 is LNHDA and CDR2 is SQIVND (reference sequence). The CDR3 sequence is CASSILGGPGNTIYF. The CDR3 DNA sequence: TGTGCCAGTAGTATCTTGGGTGGACCTGGAAACACCATATATTTT. Together with reference TRBV19 and TRBJ1-3, the CDR3 gives the full variable domain: DGGITQSPKYLFRKEGQNVTLSCEQNLNHDAMYWYRQDPGQGLRLIYYSQIVNDFQKGDIAEGYSVSREKKESFPLTVTSAQKNPTAFYLCASSILGGPGNTIYFGEGSWLTVV.

The chain carries TRBV7-9 and TRBJ2-7, with TRBD2 as a possible D gene (5 bases). Germline V gene data show CDR1 as SEHNR and CDR2 as FQNEAQ (reference sequence). Trimming removed 5 bases at V and 3 bases at J, with 17 bases between. This CDR3 contains 15 residues. The CDR3 region is CASSQSPPGDYEQYF. CDR3 bases: TGTGCCAGCAGCCAATCCCCGCCCGGGGACTACGAGCAGTACTTC.

V is TRBV20-1 and J is TRBJ1-4; no firm D call. The ends were cut back, 5 bases at V and 0 bases at J, with 7 bases in the middle. There are 13 residues in the CDR3. Looked up from germline, CDR1 is DFQATT and CDR2 is SNEGSKA (reference sequence). The CDR3 spells CSAWDPTNEKLFF. The CDR3 DNA reads as TGCAGTGCTTGGGATCCAACTAATGAAAAACTGTTTTTT.

The chain joins TRBV9 to TRBJ2-6, with 12 bases fitting TRBD1. Germline V CDR1 and CDR2: SGDLS, YYNGEE. This CDR3 spans 18 amino acids. V lost 1 base and J lost 2; bases outside the gene matches: 4. The CDR3 DNA sequence: TGTGCCAGCAGCGTATTGGGACAGGGGGCTCCTGGGGCCAACGTCCTGACTTTC. Translated: CASSVLGQGAPGANVLTF.

This clonotype was observed many times. V gene TRBV2 combines with J gene TRBJ1-5, with 7 nucleotides matching TRBD1. V lost 2 bases to trimming and J lost 6 bases; unmatched junction nucleotides: 10. Germline CDR1 and CDR2: SNHLY and FYNNEI. The CDR3 is made up of 16 amino acids. This chain's CDR3 is CASSELGGGKRQPQHF. CDR3 nucleotides: TGTGCCAGCAGTGAACTTGGAGGGGGCAAGCGTCAGCCCCAGCATTTT.

This clonotype has a count of ten or more. The chain links TRBV4-3 to TRBJ1-4; D remains unclear. CDR3 length: 14 residues. The ends were cut back, 1 base at V and 8 bases at J, with 11 bases in the middle. In germline, CDR1 is LGHNA, CDR2 YSLEER. CDR3 DNA: TGCGCCAGCAGCCAAGTACTCCGAGACGAAAAACTGTTTTTT. It specifies CASSQVLRDEKLFF.

This sequence joins TRBV20-1 and TRBJ1-4; a weak D match, TRBD1 (5 bases). This CDR3 is built from 13 residues. From germline, CDR1 is DFQATT and CDR2 SNEGSKA (reference sequence). V lost 6 bases to trimming and J lost 8 bases, with 16 bases between them. The CDR3 nucleotides read TGCAGTGCCCCTGGGACGGGCGAAGAAAAACTGTTTTTT. Protein sequence: CSAPGTGEEKLFF.

This chain links TRBV29-1 with TRBJ2-5, with 9 bases lining up with TRBD1. V lost 8 bases and J lost 2; bases outside the gene matches: 6. The CDR3 has 13 amino acids. Germline V gene lookup returns CDR1 SQVTM and CDR2 ANQGSEA. The CDR3 DNA sequence: TGCAGCCTCCGGGACAGGGATCAAGAGACCCAGTACTTC. Its translation: CSLRDRDQETQYF.